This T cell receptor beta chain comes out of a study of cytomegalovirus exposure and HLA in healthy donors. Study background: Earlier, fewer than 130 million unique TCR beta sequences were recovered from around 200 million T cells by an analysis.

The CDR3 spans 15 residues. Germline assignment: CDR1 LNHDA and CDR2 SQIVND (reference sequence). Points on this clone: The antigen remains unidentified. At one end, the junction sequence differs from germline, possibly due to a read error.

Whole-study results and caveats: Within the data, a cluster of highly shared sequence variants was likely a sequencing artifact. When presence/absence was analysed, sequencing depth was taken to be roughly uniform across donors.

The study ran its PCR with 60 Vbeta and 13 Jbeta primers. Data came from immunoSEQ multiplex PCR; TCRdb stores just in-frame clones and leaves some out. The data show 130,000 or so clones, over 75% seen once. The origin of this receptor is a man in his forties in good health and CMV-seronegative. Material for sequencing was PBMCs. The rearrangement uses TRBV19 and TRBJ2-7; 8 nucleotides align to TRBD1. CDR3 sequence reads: CASSIHRGSPYEQYF. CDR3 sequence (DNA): TGTGCCAGTAGTATCCACAGGGGGTCCCCCTACGAACAGTACTTC.